This passage covers 19 T cell receptor beta chains from one sample sequenced in a study of T cell repertoires in cytomegalovirus infection. Each CDR3 protein gets one entry after TCRdb re-called the reads with MiXCR. The sample has roughly 200,000 distinct CDR3 sequences, approximately 9.6% seen once. The sequenced sample consisted of PBMCs. These receptors were collected from a human donor in good health (CMV status not recorded). Some clones in this sample may be carry-over from other donors' samples.

The J gene is TRBJ1-5, the V gene TRBV27, with TRBD1 as a possible D gene (5 bases). The germline V and J ends were trimmed by 4 bases and 7 bases, with 11 bases remaining between them. Germline V gene lookup returns CDR1 MNHEY and CDR2 SMNVEV (reference sequence). This CDR3 comprises 13 residues. CDR3 nucleotide sequence: TGTGCCAGCAGTTGGGAGGGGCAACAGCCCCAGCATTTT. Its protein is CASSWEGQQPQHF.

Ten or more counts support this clonotype. The chain carries TRBV7-2 and TRBJ1-4; no firm D call. V lost 5 bases, J lost 2 bases, and 9 bases lay in between. The CDR3 loop spans 14 amino acids. Germline-derived CDR1 and CDR2 are SGHTA and FQGNSA. CDR3 sequence reads: CASSLTGTNEKLFF. In DNA form, the CDR3 reads TGTGCCAGCAGCCTGACCGGGACTAATGAAAAACTGTTTTTT.

The chain carries TRBV14 and TRBJ2-1, with a possible D match to TRBD2 (6 bases). Trimming stripped 3 bases from V and 8 bases from J, with 17 bases between. This CDR3 spans 15 amino acids. CDR1 is SGHDN and CDR2 is FVKESK in the germline V gene. DNA of the CDR3: TGTGCCAGCAGCCATGAAGGTCGGGGGTGGGATGAGCAGTTCTTC. This translates into CASSHEGRGWDEQFF. Based on the CDR3 plus reference TRBV14 and TRBJ2-1, the full variable domain is EAGVTQFPSHSVIEKGQTVTLRCDPISGHDNLYWYRRVMGKEIKFLLHFVKESKQDESGMPNNRFLAERTGGTYSTLKVQPAELEDSGVYFCASSHEGRGWDEQFFGPGTRLTVL.

This clonotype was found a few times. This chain joins TRBV28 and TRBJ1-2, with D tentatively TRBD1 (6 bases). The CDR3 has 16 amino acids. CDR1 MDHEN and CDR2 SYDVKM come from the germline V gene. Trimming pared 5 bases from V and 2 bases from J, leaving 18 bases between. In nucleotides, the CDR3 is TGTGCCAGCAGTGCGGGGGATATTACAGGGAACTATGGCTACACCTTC. Translation: CASSAGDITGNYGYTF.

This clonotype was counted many times. V is TRBV6-1 and J is TRBJ1-5; D might be TRBD1 (5 bases). V gave up 10 bases and J gave up 4 bases, with 14 bases separating them. The CDR3 sequence is 13 residues long. Germline assignment: CDR1 MNHNS and CDR2 SASEGT. CDR3 nucleotide sequence: TGTGCCACTTCTCGTGGGGGAAATCAGCCCCAGCATTTT. This translates into CATSRGGNQPQHF.

The table lists this clonotype with many counts. The chain links TRBV12-5 to TRBJ2-1, with 10 bases fitting TRBD2. The CDR3 runs 16 residues. Germline CDR1 is LGHNT and CDR2 is FRNRAP. Trimming took 6 bases from V and 8 from J; bases not matched to a gene: 13. CDR3 amino acids: CASGKPLAGDSDEQFF. The CDR3 nucleotides read TGTGCTAGTGGGAAACCGCTAGCGGGAGATAGCGATGAGCAGTTCTTC.

CDR3 sequence reads: CASSQTYTETQYF. The DNA for the CDR3 is TGCGCCAGCAGCCAGACATACACCGAGACCCAGTACTTC. The gene calls are TRBV4-1 and TRBJ2-5, with D unclear. Trimming shortened V by 3 bases and J by 5 bases, and 10 bases separated the two germline ends. The CDR3 is 13 amino acids. CDR1 is MGHRA, CDR2 YSYEKL, per germline.

This clonotype was counted only a few times. The genes are TRBV19 and TRBJ1-4, with 9 nucleotides matching TRBD1. V lost 3 bases and J lost 10; bases outside the gene matches: 15. Looked up from germline, CDR1 is LNHDA and CDR2 is SQIVND (reference sequence). CDR3 length equals 17 residues. CDR3: CASSIVLIPGQGRKLFF. The CDR3 DNA sequence: TGTGCCAGTAGTATCGTACTAATTCCGGGACAGGGCCGAAAACTGTTTTTT.

The chain joins TRBV19 to TRBJ1-5; 7 nucleotides agree with TRBD1. CDR3 size: 14 residues. CDR1 LNHDA and CDR2 SQIVND come from the germline V gene (reference sequence). Unmatched junction bases numbered 6, after V lost 6 bases and J lost 4 bases. CDR3 loop: CASSTGDRNQPQHF. The CDR3 coding sequence is TGTGCCAGTAGCACAGGGGATCGTAATCAGCCCCAGCATTTT.

This clonotype was counted at least ten times. J is TRBJ2-1 and V is TRBV20-1, with 9 positions matching TRBD2. The length of the CDR3 is 15 residues. J lost 4 bases, V lost 5 bases, and 9 bases had no gene match. Germline V gives CDR1 DFQATT, CDR2 SNEGSKA (reference sequence). CDR3 sequence reads: CSADSLAGIYNEQFF. The CDR3 DNA reads as TGCAGTGCTGACTCCCTAGCGGGAATATACAATGAGCAGTTCTTC.

In its sample, this clonotype was seen a few times. The CDR3 nucleotides read TGTGCCTGGAGTGTACCAGGTGGCGAGCAGTACTTC. It translates to CAWSVPGGEQYF. The chain couples TRBV30 to TRBJ2-7; no clear D. CDR3 length: 12 amino acids. In germline, CDR1 is GTSNPN, CDR2 SVGIG (reference sequence). V was clipped by 0 bases and J by 6 bases, with 9 bases between them.

This clonotype was counted at least ten times. This rearrangement joins TRBV12-3 or TRBV12-4 to TRBJ2-7; TRBD1 aligns across 9 bases. Germline trimming cut 6 bases from V and 5 bases from J; bases unmatched to any gene: 11. This CDR3 has 15 amino acids. The CDR3 region is CASREGQGRVHEQYF. The CDR3 nucleotides read TGTGCCAGCAGGGAGGGACAGGGAAGAGTCCACGAGCAGTACTTC.

This chain links TRBV5-6 with TRBJ2-7; TRBD2 agrees at 7 bases. Germline lookup yields CDR1 SGHDT and CDR2 YYEEEE. The V segment lost 4 bases and the J segment 3 bases; nucleotides outside the gene matches: 10. CDR3 size: 15 residues. This CDR3 reads CASSTPGGRDYEQYF. CDR3 nucleotide sequence: TGTGCCAGCAGCACCCCGGGGGGAAGGGACTACGAGCAGTACTTC.

In this sample, this clonotype turned up many times. The chain joins TRBV27 to TRBJ1-6; D possibly corresponds to TRBD1 (5 bases). This CDR3 spans 13 amino acids. Trimming removed 6 bases at V and 7 bases at J, with 10 bases between. In germline, CDR1 is MNHEY, CDR2 SMNVEV (reference sequence). CDR3 residues: CASRGEFNSPLHF. In nucleotides, the CDR3 is TGTGCCAGCAGGGGGGAATTCAATTCACCCCTCCACTTT.

This clonotype was recorded a few times. The rearrangement links TRBV30 to TRBJ1-1, with D possibly matching TRBD1 (5 bases). Between the trimmed V and J ends, which lost 0 bases and 5 bases, there was a span of 7 bases. Germline values: CDR1 GTSNPN, CDR2 SVGIG (reference sequence). There are 12 residues in the CDR3. The DNA of the CDR3 is TGTGCCTGGAGTGTGAGACAGACTGAAGCTTTCTTT. Translation gives CAWSVRQTEAFF.

The genes are TRBV19 and TRBJ1-5; D is unresolved. This CDR3 has 11 residues. The germline gives CDR1 LNHDA, CDR2 SQIVND (reference sequence). V was pared by 3 bases and J by 8 bases, with 5 bases between. CDR3 sequence (DNA): TGTGCCAGTAGTATTGGAGAGCCCCAGCATTTT. It is translated as CASSIGEPQHF.

Ten or more counts support this clonotype. This chain links TRBV15 with TRBJ2-5; TRBD2 agrees at 8 bases. The CDR3 contains 15 residues. Germline V CDR1 and CDR2: LNHNV, YYDKDF (reference sequence). V dropped 4 bases and J dropped 5; count of bases not matched to a gene: 9. CDR3 residues: CATSMRGAFGETQYF. The DNA for the CDR3 is TGTGCCACCAGCATGCGGGGGGCCTTCGGGGAGACCCAGTACTTC.

J is TRBJ1-2 and V is TRBV4-3; 7 bases align to TRBD1. This CDR3 contains 15 residues. The germline V gene has CDR1 LGHNA and CDR2 YSLEER. The junction had 7 bases not matched to a gene; V was cut back by 4 bases and J by 2 bases. CDR3 DNA: TGCGCCAGCAGCCCAGAAGAACAGGGGAACTATGGCTACACCTTC. Protein: CASSPEEQGNYGYTF.

This clonotype came up a few times. CDR3: CSVDQNRWIYEQYF. Written as DNA, the CDR3 is TGCAGCGTTGACCAGAACCGGTGGATCTACGAGCAGTACTTC. This chain links TRBV29-1 with TRBJ2-7; D remains ambiguous. The CDR3 has 14 amino acids. Per germline, CDR1 SQVTM and CDR2 ANQGSEA. Trimming shortened V by 3 bases and J by 3 bases, and 15 bases separated the two germline ends.